The 28 T cell receptor beta chains given below trace back to one sample, sequenced in a study of T-cell reconstitution after alpha-beta-depleted transplantation in children. Unique molecular identifiers were built into the TCRbeta library. Using its own MiXCR run on the PCR reads, TCRdb lists one record per CDR3 protein. Of fewer than 700,000 distinct CDR3 sequences in the sample, 23% were seen once. The sample in question was PBMCs, mostly from graft donor cells, obtained 360 days after TCRalphabeta/CD19-depleted stem cell transplant. The receptors derive from a boy under three years old who had a stem cell transplant for acute myeloid leukemia, so the T cells may come from the graft donor.

In this sample, this clonotype turned up a few times. This chain connects TRBV20-1 to TRBJ1-1, with D possibly TRBD1 on 5 matching bases. CDR1 is DFQATT, CDR2 SNEGSKA, per germline (reference sequence). There are 17 residues in the CDR3. Deletions cut 0 bases from V and 0 bases from J, with 17 bases between. In nucleotides, the CDR3 is TGCAGTGCTAGAGATCTAGCAGGGAGAAGCATGAACACTGAAGCTTTCTTT. It codes for CSARDLAGRSMNTEAFF.

This clonotype was detected ten times or more. The chain carries TRBV15 and TRBJ2-7, with D unclear. Trimming left V 1 base short and J 6 bases short, with 13 bases between. Germline V lookup: CDR1 LNHNV, CDR2 YYDKDF (reference sequence). The CDR3 sequence is 14 residues long. CDR3 DNA sequence: TGTGCCACCAGCAGAGGAATGGCTAGAGGCGAGCAGTACGTC. Amino acid sequence: CATSRGMARGEQYV.

The V and J genes are TRBV20-1 and TRBJ1-6; TRBD1 matches 8 bases. The CDR3 contains 15 residues. After removal of 0 bases from V and 9 bases from J, the junction contained 7 bases not matched to a gene. CDR1 is DFQATT, CDR2 SNEGSKA, per germline (reference sequence). The chain's CDR3 is CSARDRQGASSPLHF. In DNA form, the CDR3 reads TGCAGTGCTAGAGATAGGCAGGGGGCAAGTTCACCCCTCCACTTT.

This clonotype was counted at least ten times. This chain joins TRBV5-1 and TRBJ2-2; TRBD2 matches at 7 bases. The V gene's germline CDR1 is SGHRS and CDR2 YFSETQ. V shed 1 base, J shed 4 bases, and the junction held 4 bases outside the gene matches. The CDR3 has 15 residues. In DNA, the CDR3 is TGCGCCAGCAGCTTGTCCAGGGAGGGCACCGGGGAGCTGTTTTTT. Translation gives CASSLSREGTGELFF.

This chain links TRBV7-9 with TRBJ2-3; D not resolved. Germline V gene sequence: CDR1 SEHNR, CDR2 FQNEAQ (reference sequence). The CDR3 has 11 amino acids. V gave up 8 bases and J gave up 6 bases, with 9 bases separating them. This CDR3 is CASGPKDTQYF. CDR3 DNA sequence: TGTGCCAGCGGTCCCAAGGATACGCAGTATTTT.

V usage is TRBV20-1 and J usage is TRBJ1-1; possible D gene TRBD1, 6 bases. V was cut by 0 bases and J by 0 bases, with 14 bases left in between. CDR1 and CDR2 (germline): DFQATT, SNEGSKA (reference sequence). The CDR3 is made up of 16 amino acids. The CDR3 loop reads CSARDHGRGMNTEAFF. CDR3 DNA sequence: TGCAGTGCTAGAGATCATGGCAGGGGCATGAACACTGAAGCTTTCTTT.

Many counts were recorded for this clonotype. This CDR3 is CASSKVGNTEAFF. The CDR3 region has the DNA TGTGCCAGCAGTAAGGTGGGGAACACTGAAGCTTTCTTT. The V gene is TRBV2, the J gene TRBJ1-1; D unresolved. Germline V gene sequence: CDR1 SNHLY, CDR2 FYNNEI. The CDR3 has 13 amino acids. V shed 5 bases and J shed 1 base, with 8 bases lying between them.

This clonotype was seen ten or more times. The rearrangement links TRBV12-3 or TRBV12-4 to TRBJ2-7, with TRBD1 matching 8 bases. The CDR3 covers 12 residues. V shed 6 bases and J 2 bases; nucleotides not matched to a gene: 0. The CDR3 DNA follows: TGTGCCAGCAGGGGACAGGCCTACGAGCAGTACTTC. As protein: CASRGQAYEQYF.

This clonotype was seen ten or more times. The CDR3 loop reads CSARVPTGGNTEAFF. CDR3 DNA: TGCAGTGCTAGAGTGCCGACAGGGGGAAACACTGAAGCTTTCTTT. V is TRBV20-1 and J is TRBJ1-1, with 9 bases identical to TRBD1. J gave up 2 bases and V 1 base, and 5 bases lay outside the gene matches. The germline V gene has CDR1 DFQATT and CDR2 SNEGSKA (reference sequence). This CDR3 has 15 residues.

This clonotype was detected a few times. This chain uses TRBV5-1 with TRBJ1-2; D is possibly TRBD1 (5 bases). V lost 6 bases, J lost 8 bases, and 11 bases lay in between. Germline CDR1 SGHRS, CDR2 YFSETQ. This CDR3 has 11 amino acids. The CDR3 bases are TGCGCCAGCACCTCAGGGTTAGGCTACACCTTC. It is translated as CASTSGLGYTF. The entire variable domain, with the rest obtained from reference TRBV5-1 and TRBJ1-2, is as follows: KAGVTQTPRYLIKTRGQQVTLSCSPISGHRSVSWYQQTPGQGLQFLFEYFSETQRNKGNFPGRFSGRQFSNSRSEMNVSTLELGDSALYLCASTSGLGYTFGSGTRLTVV.

The V and J genes are TRBV20-1 and TRBJ2-2; TRBD1 matches 7 bases. This CDR3 contains 14 residues. CDR1 and CDR2 from the germline V gene are DFQATT and SNEGSKA (reference sequence). The V gene end was trimmed by 5 bases and the J gene end by 3 bases; junction bases not matched to a gene: 6. The CDR3 sequence: CSAEGAHDTGELFF. The CDR3 region has the DNA TGCAGTGCTGAGGGGGCGCACGACACCGGGGAGCTGTTTTTT.

There are many counts of this clonotype. The chain has TRBV18 and TRBJ2-5; TRBD1 matches at 8 bases. Germline CDR1 reads KGHSH; CDR2 reads LQKENI. This CDR3 has 15 residues. V lost 5 bases and J lost 1; bases outside the gene matches: 6. The CDR3 here is CASSATTGAQETQYF. The CDR3 DNA sequence: TGTGCCAGCTCAGCGACGACAGGGGCCCAAGAGACCCAGTACTTC.

The chain recombines TRBV24-1 with TRBJ2-1; 9 bases match TRBD2. The CDR3 totals 18 residues. Per germline, CDR1 KGHDR and CDR2 SFDVKD. Germline trimming cut 5 bases from V and 3 bases from J; bases unmatched to any gene: 13. The CDR3 bases are TGTGCCACCAGTGCAGCGGGGGGCGGCCGGGGAGGCTACAATGAGCAGTTCTTC. It encodes CATSAAGGGRGGYNEQFF.

Ten or more counts support this clonotype. This rearrangement joins TRBV6-2 or TRBV6-3 to TRBJ1-3; D gene uncertain. Trimming shortened V by 2 bases and J by 3 bases, and 8 bases separated the two germline ends. Per germline, CDR1 MNHEY and CDR2 SVGEGT. The CDR3 spans 14 residues. In DNA form, the CDR3 reads TGTGCCAGCAGTTACCCGGACGTTGGAAACACCATATATTTT. Its protein product is CASSYPDVGNTIYF.

This clonotype was found a few times. CDR3 loop: CSAAGTGVNIQYF. CDR3 bases: TGCAGTGCCGCCGGGACAGGGGTTAACATTCAGTACTTC. The chain links TRBV20-1 to TRBJ2-4; 10 nucleotides agree with TRBD1. The CDR3 spans 13 residues. CDR1 and CDR2 (germline): DFQATT, SNEGSKA (reference sequence). V was clipped by 6 bases and J by 7 bases; unmatched bases: 6.

This clonotype was detected only a few times. The CDR3 here is CASIQGTVTDTQYF. As DNA, the CDR3 is TGTGCCAGCATCCAAGGGACTGTCACAGATACGCAGTATTTT. The gene calls are TRBV5-6 and TRBJ2-3; D perhaps matches TRBD2 (6 bases). The germline CDR1 and CDR2 sequences are SGHDT and YYEEEE. Trimming removed 6 bases at V and 2 bases at J, with 13 bases between. The CDR3 totals 14 residues.

This clonotype was counted ten times or more. This chain links TRBV6-1 with TRBJ2-1, with 8 bases identical to TRBD1. The CDR3 is 14 residues long. Germline V CDR1 and CDR2: MNHNS, SASEGT. The DNA for the CDR3 is TGTGCTACCAGACCGGACAGGGATTTCAATGAGCAGTTCTTC. Its translation: CATRPDRDFNEQFF.

Many counts were recorded for this clonotype. V gene TRBV5-5 combines with J gene TRBJ2-1; the match to TRBD2 covers 9 bases. CDR3 length: 16 residues. The germline CDR1 and CDR2 sequences are SGHKS and YYEKEE (reference sequence). Losses at the gene ends were 7 bases for V and 5 bases for J; bases not matched to a gene: 13. The CDR3 sequence: CASGLAGLRSNNEQFF. In DNA, the CDR3 is TGTGCCAGCGGGCTAGCGGGGCTTCGTAGTAACAATGAGCAGTTCTTC.

This clonotype was seen at least ten times. The V call is TRBV5-5, the J call TRBJ2-1; D not resolved. CDR1 and CDR2 from the germline V gene are SGHKS and YYEKEE (reference sequence). V lost 2 bases to trimming and J lost 8 bases, with 8 bases between them. The CDR3 totals 12 residues. CDR3 amino acids: CASSLGRDEQFF. CDR3 nucleotide sequence: TGTGCCAGCAGCTTAGGACGGGATGAGCAGTTCTTC.

The chain has TRBV5-1 and TRBJ2-1; D gene ambiguous. Trimming shortened V by 0 bases and J by 13 bases, and 8 bases separated the two germline ends. CDR1 and CDR2 from the germline V gene are SGHRS and YFSETQ. The CDR3 extends over 11 amino acids. The CDR3 bases are TGCGCCAGCAGCTTGGACGGGCCTCAGTTCTTC. Translated: CASSLDGPQFF.

This clonotype was seen ten or more times. This chain uses TRBV9 with TRBJ2-3; TRBD1 matches 8 bases. Germline-derived CDR1 and CDR2 are SGDLS and YYNGEE. Germline trimming cut 4 bases from V and 0 bases from J; bases unmatched to any gene: 4. The CDR3 runs 15 residues. CDR3 sequence: CASSPRQGSTDTQYF. CDR3 DNA sequence: TGTGCCAGCAGCCCACGACAGGGGAGCACAGATACGCAGTATTTT.

This clonotype has a count of ten or more. This rearrangement joins TRBV11-2 to TRBJ2-7; TRBD1 matches 9 bases. V shed 5 bases, J shed 2 bases, and the junction held 13 bases outside the gene matches. CDR3 length equals 17 residues. The V gene's germline CDR1 is SGHAT and CDR2 FQNNGV. Here the CDR3 DNA reads TGTGCCAGCAGCCTCCCTCGGCTGGACAGGGGCCCCTACGAGCAGTACGTC. Amino acid sequence: CASSLPRLDRGPYEQYV.

The CDR3 nucleotides are TGCAGCGTTGGGGGTTACGAGCAGTACTTC. This encodes CSVGGYEQYF. The V and J genes are TRBV29-1 and TRBJ2-7; no firm D call. Germline CDR1 reads SQVTM; CDR2 reads ANQGSEA. This CDR3 has 10 residues. V lost 4 bases and J 4 bases, leaving 5 bases between the germline ends.

This chain joins TRBV10-2 and TRBJ2-7; possible D gene TRBD2, 5 bases. Trimming shortened V by 5 bases and J by 0 bases, and 14 bases separated the two germline ends. Germline loops: CDR1 WSHSY, CDR2 SAAADI. CDR3 length: 15 residues. CDR3: CASSSGWERSYEQYV. In nucleotides, the CDR3 is TGCGCCAGCAGTTCCGGATGGGAGCGCTCCTACGAGCAGTACGTC.

The CDR3, as DNA: TGTGCCAGCAGTCACGATGGACAGCCCACCGGGGAGCTGTTTTTT. The encoded protein is CASSHDGQPTGELFF. V gene TRBV6-5 combines with J gene TRBJ2-2; TRBD1 is a possible D gene (6 bases). The germline V gene encodes CDR1 MNHEY and CDR2 SVGAGI. The CDR3 sequence is 15 residues long. V shed 5 bases and J shed 4 bases, with 14 bases lying between them.

This clonotype was recorded at least ten times. The chain links TRBV12-3 or TRBV12-4 to TRBJ2-5; no reliable D call. The CDR3 has 12 amino acids. The ends were cut back, 6 bases at V and 4 bases at J, with 9 bases in the middle. The CDR3 here is CASSPHGETQYF. For the CDR3, the DNA is TGTGCCAGCAGCCCACATGGAGAGACCCAGTACTTC.

A few counts support this clonotype. This rearrangement joins TRBV20-1 to TRBJ2-1, with D perhaps matching TRBD1 (6 bases). Trimming took 4 bases from V and 0 from J, leaving 10 bases between them. Germline CDR1 and CDR2: DFQATT and SNEGSKA (reference sequence). The CDR3 runs 14 residues. The CDR3 DNA is TGCAGTGCTATGGACAGTAGCTCCTACAATGAGCAGTTCTTC. This gives the protein CSAMDSSSYNEQFF.

There are many counts of this clonotype. The chain joins TRBV25-1 to TRBJ2-5, with D hard to call. This CDR3 region has 16 residues. Trimming took off 6 bases at V and 1 base at J, with 18 bases between the two ends. Per germline, CDR1 MGHDK and CDR2 SYGVNS. The chain's CDR3 is CASSAPTLVAQETQYF. The CDR3 DNA is TGTGCCAGCAGCGCTCCAACTCTAGTTGCCCAAGAGACCCAGTACTTC.